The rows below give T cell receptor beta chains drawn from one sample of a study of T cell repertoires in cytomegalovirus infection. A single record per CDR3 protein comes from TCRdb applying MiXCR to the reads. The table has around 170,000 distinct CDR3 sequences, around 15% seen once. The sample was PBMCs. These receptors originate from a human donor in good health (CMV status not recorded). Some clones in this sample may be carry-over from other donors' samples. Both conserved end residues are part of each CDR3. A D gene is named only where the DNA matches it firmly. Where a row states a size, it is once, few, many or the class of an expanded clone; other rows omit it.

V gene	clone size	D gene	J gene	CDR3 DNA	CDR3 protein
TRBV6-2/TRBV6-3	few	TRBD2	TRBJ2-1	TGTGCCAGCAGTTACTTTAGGACTAGCGGGAGTAATGAGCAGTTCTTC	CASSYFRTSGSNEQFF
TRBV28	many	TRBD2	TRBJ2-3	TGTGCCAGCAGTAGCGGGAGGGCCTGGATAGATACGCAGTATTTT	CASSSGRAWIDTQYF
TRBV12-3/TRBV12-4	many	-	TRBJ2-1	TGTGCCAGCAGTCTGGACTCTTACCACTACAATGAGCAGTTCTTC	CASSLDSYHYNEQFF
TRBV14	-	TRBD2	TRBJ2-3	TGTGCCAGCAGCCAAGGACTAGCGGGGGGCCGAGATACGCAGTATTTT	CASSQGLAGGRDTQYF
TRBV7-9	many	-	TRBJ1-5	TGTGCCAGCAGCTTAATAGGGGCGGATCAGCCCCAGCATTTT	CASSLIGADQPQHF
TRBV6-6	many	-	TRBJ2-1	TGTGCCAGCAGCCCCTCACCGCGAAGGCCCGACAATGAGCAGTTCTTC	CASSPSPRRPDNEQFF
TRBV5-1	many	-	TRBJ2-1	TGCGCCAGCCGAGTCTCCGGGAGGCAGTTCTTC	CASRVSGRQFF
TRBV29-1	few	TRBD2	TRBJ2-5	TGCAGCGTTGAAGATCCCCTAGCGGGAGGCAGGGAGACCCAGTACTTC	CSVEDPLAGGRETQYF
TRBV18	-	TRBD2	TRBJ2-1	TGTGCCAGCTCACCCATGGCTAGCGGGAGGGCCGCCTACAATGAGCAGTTCTTC	CASSPMASGRAAYNEQFF
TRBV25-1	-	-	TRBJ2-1	TGTGCCAGCAGTGAAGTGGCAGGATCCTACAATGAGCAGTTCTTC	CASSEVAGSYNEQFF
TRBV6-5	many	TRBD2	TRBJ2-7	TGTGCCAGCAGTTACTACCCTAGCGGGAGATCCTACGAGCAGTACTTC	CASSYYPSGRSYEQYF
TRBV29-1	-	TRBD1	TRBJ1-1	TGCAGCTTAGCTCATTGGGACAGGGAGTTTTTT	CSLAHWDREFF
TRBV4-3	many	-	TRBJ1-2	TGCGCCAGCAGCCAAAAAAAGAGTTCCGGTAATGGCTACACCTTC	CASSQKKSSGNGYTF
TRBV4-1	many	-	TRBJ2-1	TGCGCCAGCAGCCAAGTAGCGCATGAGCAGTTCTTC	CASSQVAHEQFF
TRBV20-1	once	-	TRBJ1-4	TGCAGTGCTCCCAAGACAGCCAATAATGAAAAACTGTTTTTT	CSAPKTANNEKLFF
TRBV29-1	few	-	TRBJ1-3	TGCAGCGTTGAAACCCTAGACAGCTCTGGAAACACCATATATTTT	CSVETLDSSGNTIYF
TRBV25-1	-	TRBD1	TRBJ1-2	TGTGCCAGCAGTGCTCCCGGACAGGGGAATCCGTATGGCTACACCTTC	CASSAPGQGNPYGYTF
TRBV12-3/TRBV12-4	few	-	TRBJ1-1	TGTGCCAGCAGTCGGACGGTCGACACTGAAGCTTTCTTT	CASSRTVDTEAFF
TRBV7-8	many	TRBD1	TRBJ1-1	TGTGCCAGCAGCTTATCCCAGGGGGCGAGCACTGAAGCTTTCTTT	CASSLSQGASTEAFF
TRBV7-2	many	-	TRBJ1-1	TGTGCCAGCAGCTCGGGGAAGTTGGGGGGTGAAGCTTTCTTT	CASSSGKLGGEAFF
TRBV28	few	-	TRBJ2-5	TGTGCCAGCAGTTTTTACGACAGGCGGCGCCCAGGGACCCAGTACTTC	CASSFYDRRRPGTQYF
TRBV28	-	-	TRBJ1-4	TGTGCCAGCAGTCCCCGGGGGCGGGGTGAAAAACTGTTTTTT	CASSPRGRGEKLFF
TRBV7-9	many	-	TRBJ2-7	TGTGCCAGCAGCTTAGCGACTTCTTCTACCTACGAGCAGTACTTC	CASSLATSSTYEQYF
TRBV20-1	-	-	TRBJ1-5	TGCAGTGCTAGGGGGGGGGTAAGCTCACCCCAGCATTTT	CSARGGVSSPQHF
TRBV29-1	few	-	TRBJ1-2	TGCAGCGTTGATAAAGGGTTCTATGGCTACACCTTC	CSVDKGFYGYTF
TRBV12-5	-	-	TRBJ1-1	TGTGCTAGTGGCCGTCCCCGGGGGTCTGAAGCTTTCTTT	CASGRPRGSEAFF